This is a list of T cell receptor beta chains from one sample in a study of OX40 agonist ivuxolimab in advanced cancers. Some clones are missing from TCRdb's copy, which holds only in-frame ones; the method was immunoSEQ multiplex PCR. The top ten hold 18% of the sample, which has roughly 56,000 clones, around nine tenths seen once. This sample comprised CD4+ or CD8+ T cells sorted from blood, obtained in a trial of the OX40 agonist ivuxolimab. Receptors originate from an adult with an advanced solid tumor such as melanoma, head and neck, liver or kidney cancer. The CDR3 runs from the conserved cysteine through the conserved F or W. A D gene is named only where the DNA matches it firmly. Clone size, where shown, is once, few, many, or a class for clones that have expanded.

J	D	V	size	CDR3	DNA
TRBJ1-2	TRBD1	TRBV9	-	CASRRGTGGINGYTF	TGTGCCAGCAGGAGGGGGACAGGGGGCATAAATGGCTACACCTTC
TRBJ2-1	-	TRBV11-2	-	CASSPVSGSSYNEQFF	TGTGCCAGCAGCCCTGTCAGCGGGTCCTCCTACAATGAGCAGTTCTTC
TRBJ2-7	-	TRBV28	-	CASSPLGTRDEQYF	TGTGCCAGCAGTCCTCTCGGGACCCGGGACGAGCAGTACTTC
TRBJ2-1	-	TRBV2	-	CASRWSGSRSYNEQFF	TGTGCCAGCAGGTGGTCCGGGAGCCGCTCCTACAATGAGCAGTTCTTC
TRBJ2-1	-	TRBV30	-	CAVEGLSSYNEQFF	TGTGCCGTCGAGGGGCTAAGCTCCTACAATGAGCAGTTCTTC
TRBJ1-4	TRBD1	TRBV19	-	CASSTNRGPNEKLFF	TGTGCCAGTAGTACCAACAGGGGGCCAAATGAAAAACTGTTTTTT
TRBJ2-4	TRBD2	TRBV11-3	-	CASSSPGLAGGRAKNIQYF	TGTGCCAGCAGCTCTCCGGGACTAGCGGGAGGGAGAGCCAAAAACATTCAGTACTTC
TRBJ1-1	-	TRBV5-1	-	CASSREALNTEAFF	TGCGCCAGCAGCCGGGAGGCACTGAACACTGAAGCTTTCTTT
TRBJ2-7	-	TRBV4-3	-	CASSPLRDLRYEQYF	TGCGCCAGCAGCCCCCTCCGGGACCTCCGATACGAGCAGTACTTC
TRBJ2-1	-	TRBV19	once	CASSILSQESYNEQFF	TGTGCCAGTAGTATTTTGTCCCAGGAGTCCTACAATGAGCAGTTCTTC
TRBJ2-2	-	TRBV28	-	CASSSNRELGTGELFF	TGTGCCAGCAGTTCCAACAGGGAGCTTGGAACCGGGGAGCTGTTTTTT
TRBJ2-7	-	TRBV5-5	-	CASSYDSYEQYF	TGTGCCAGCAGTTACGACTCCTACGAGCAGTACTTC
TRBJ2-5	-	TRBV27	-	CASTDRRETQYF	TGTGCCAGCACCGACCGTCGGGAGACCCAGTACTTC
TRBJ1-1	TRBD1	TRBV6-5	-	CASSYSTGIMNTEAFF	TGTGCCAGCAGTTACTCGACAGGGATCATGAACACTGAAGCTTTCTTT
TRBJ2-3	-	TRBV27	once	CASRGDGGNTQYF	TGTGCCAGCAGGGGGGACGGAGGGAATACGCAGTATTTT
TRBJ2-7	-	TRBV14	-	CASSQDQTGFYEQYF	TGTGCCAGCAGCCAAGATCAGACAGGTTTTTACGAGCAGTACTTC
TRBJ2-3	-	TRBV9	-	CASSVLGGTDTQYF	TGTGCCAGCAGCGTCCTTGGGGGCACAGATACGCAGTATTTT
TRBJ1-1	-	TRBV27	-	CASSLGTEAFF	TGTGCCAGCAGTTTAGGTACCGAAGCTTTCTTT
TRBJ2-2	-	TRBV27	-	CASSLSGNTGELFF	TGTGCCAGCAGTTTGTCGGGGAACACCGGGGAGCTGTTTTTT
TRBJ1-1	-	TRBV5-4	-	CAGGRENTEAFF	TGTGCCGGGGGCCGCGAGAACACTGAAGCTTTCTTT
TRBJ1-5	-	TRBV19	-	CASSIGLGNQPQHF	TGTGCCAGTAGTATCGGTTTAGGCAATCAGCCCCAGCATTTT
TRBJ2-3	-	TRBV27	-	CASRAGDTQYF	TGTGCCAGCAGAGCGGGAGATACGCAGTATTTT
TRBJ2-2	-	TRBV15	-	CATSGGTSTGELFF	TGTGCCACCAGCGGGGGGACATCCACCGGGGAGCTGTTTTTT
TRBJ2-5	-	TRBV28	-	CASSPGWTEVKETQYF	TGTGCCAGCAGTCCAGGATGGACAGAGGTAAAAGAGACCCAGTACTTC
TRBJ2-7	-	TRBV11-2	-	CASSSINRVPPYEQYF	TGTGCCAGCAGCTCCATCAATCGGGTCCCCCCATACGAGCAGTACTTC
TRBJ2-1	-	TRBV4-3	-	CASSQDRKNEQFF	TGCGCCAGCAGCCAAGATCGGAAGAATGAGCAGTTCTTC
TRBJ2-7	TRBD2	TRBV4-1	-	CASSQGVALAGGEQYF	TGCGCCAGCAGCCAAGGCGTGGCACTAGCGGGAGGTGAGCAGTACTTC
TRBJ1-1	-	TRBV29-1	-	CSVKRGEAFF	TGCAGCGTTAAAAGGGGCGAAGCTTTCTTT
TRBJ2-7	-	TRBV7-9	-	CASSAGTSLRGQYF	TGTGCCAGCAGCGCAGGGACATCCCTACGAGGGCAGTACTTC
TRBJ1-5	TRBD1	TRBV19	-	CASSDDRVIWQPQHF	TGTGCCAGTAGTGACGACAGGGTAATTTGGCAGCCCCAGCATTTT
TRBJ2-7	TRBD1	TRBV7-6	-	CASSSHTGTDYEQYF	TGTGCCAGCAGTTCCCATACCGGGACAGACTACGAGCAGTACTTC
TRBJ2-5	-	TRBV4-3	-	CASSLDTAGQLQTQYF	TGCGCCAGCAGCCTCGATACCGCAGGACAGTTACAGACCCAGTACTTC
TRBJ2-7	-	TRBV21-1	-	CASSKVYEQYF	TGTGCCAGCAGCAAAGTCTACGAGCAGTACTTC
TRBJ1-4	-	TRBV30	-	CAWSAFDPGTRELFF	TGTGCCTGGAGTGCATTTGATCCGGGGACCCGGGAACTGTTTTTT
TRBJ2-7	-	TRBV5-1	-	CASSLVADAVYEQYF	TGCGCCAGCAGCTTGGTGGCGGACGCAGTCTACGAGCAGTACTTC
TRBJ2-7	TRBD1	TRBV4-3	-	CASSQSDRVGYEQYF	TGCGCCAGCAGCCAAAGCGACAGGGTCGGCTACGAGCAGTACTTC
TRBJ2-1	TRBD2	TRBV7-6	-	CASSRKLAGVYNEQFF	TGTGCCAGCAGCCGAAAACTAGCGGGAGTCTACAATGAGCAGTTCTTC
TRBJ1-5	-	TRBV19	-	CASSILENQPQHF	TGTGCCAGTAGTATATTGGAGAATCAGCCCCAGCATTTT
TRBJ2-7	TRBD2	TRBV11-2	-	CASSLDLWLAGANEQYF	TGTGCCAGCAGCTTAGATCTTTGGCTAGCGGGTGCGAACGAGCAGTACTTC
TRBJ2-7	TRBD1	TRBV7-2	-	CASSLWDRYEQYF	TGTGCCAGCAGCTTATGGGACAGGTACGAGCAGTACTTC
TRBJ2-1	TRBD2	TRBV6-5	-	CASSYGTSGYNEQFF	TGTGCCAGCAGTTATGGGACTAGCGGTTACAATGAGCAGTTCTTC
TRBJ2-1	-	TRBV5-1	-	CASSLEGGVNEQFF	TGCGCCAGCAGCTTGGAAGGCGGGGTTAATGAGCAGTTCTTC
TRBJ2-7	-	TRBV11-2	-	CASSFDGTYEQYF	TGTGCCAGCAGCTTCGACGGGACCTACGAGCAGTACTTC
TRBJ2-5	-	TRBV7-8	-	CASRRDTQETQYF	TGTGCCAGCAGACGTGACACACAAGAGACCCAGTACTTC
TRBJ2-3	-	TRBV11-3	-	CASSLISRGATDTQYF	TGTGCCAGCAGCTTAATCAGCAGGGGGGCCACAGATACGCAGTATTTT
TRBJ2-3	-	TRBV21-1	-	CASRDRVTDTQYF	TGTGCCAGCAGGGACAGGGTCACAGATACGCAGTATTTT